The 26 T cell receptor beta chains below come from one sample, sequenced in a study of memory B cells and T cells in multiple sclerosis. Separate sequencing covered autoproliferating (CFSE-dim) and non-proliferating (CFSE-high) T cells from stimulus-free culture. Replicate wells were pooled after more than 6 days of stimulus-free culture of some 55 million CFSE-labeled PBMCs. TCRdb keeps only in-frame clones here, not all; method: immunoSEQ multiplex PCR. The data show under 50,000 clones, with over 75% seen just once and roughly 1% held by the top ten. Their cognate antigens are unknown. Sequenced material: PBMCs from blood kept in culture. The receptors shown here come from a human donor with multiple sclerosis.

The rearrangement links TRBV5-1 to TRBJ1-1; D unresolved. The germline V and J ends were trimmed by 1 base and 10 bases, with 14 bases remaining between them. Germline loops: CDR1 SGHRS, CDR2 YFSETQ. The CDR3 is 13 residues long. The CDR3 region is CASSLTSLGLAFF. CDR3 coding DNA: TGCGCCAGCAGCTTGACCAGTCTGGGATTAGCTTTCTTT. Variable domain in full (rest from reference TRBV5-1 and TRBJ1-1): KAGVTQTPRYLIKTRGQQVTLSCSPISGHRSVSWYQQTPGQGLQFLFEYFSETQRNKGNFPGRFSGRQFSNSRSEMNVSTLELGDSALYLCASSLTSLGLAFFGQGTRLTVV.

J is TRBJ2-1 and V is TRBV20-1, with no clear D. Germline CDR1 is DFQATT and CDR2 is SNEGSKA (reference sequence). V was clipped by 5 bases and J by 2 bases, with 4 bases between them. This CDR3 contains 11 residues. CDR3 bases: TGCAGTGCTCAGGCCTACAATGAGCAGTTCTTC. Its protein is CSAQAYNEQFF.

The rearrangement links TRBV6-1 to TRBJ2-3, with D perhaps given as TRBD1 or TRBD2 (5 bases each). The CDR3 runs to 15 residues. V dropped 2 bases and J dropped 2 bases, with 11 bases sitting between them. The germline V gene encodes CDR1 MNHNS and CDR2 SASEGT. The CDR3 is CASSELQGATDTQYF. The DNA for the CDR3 is TGTGCCAGCAGTGAACTGCAGGGAGCCACAGATACGCAGTATTTT.

The J gene is TRBJ1-5, the V gene TRBV10-3; TRBD1 matches 7 bases. V trimming: 5 bases; J trimming: 3 bases; junction bases outside the gene matches: 7. Looked up from germline, CDR1 is ENHRY and CDR2 is SYGVKD. CDR3 size: 15 residues. The CDR3 loop reads CAISPDREFNQPQHF. DNA for the CDR3: TGTGCCATCAGTCCCGACAGGGAATTCAATCAGCCCCAGCATTTT.

The chain is built from TRBV27 and TRBJ1-5; maybe TRBD1 (6 bases). Trimming took 5 bases from V and 1 from J, leaving 6 bases between them. The germline CDR1 and CDR2 sequences are MNHEY and SMNVEV (reference sequence). This CDR3 comprises 13 residues. This chain's CDR3 is CASSGQSNQPQHF. Written as DNA, the CDR3 is TGTGCCAGCAGTGGACAGAGCAATCAGCCCCAGCATTTT.

The chain has TRBV9 and TRBJ1-1; no clear D. V lost 0 bases, J lost 0 bases, and 9 bases lay in between. The CDR3 runs to 15 residues. Germline assignment: CDR1 SGDLS and CDR2 YYNGEE. The CDR3 nucleotides read TGTGCCAGCAGCGTAGGGCCCTTCATGAACACTGAAGCTTTCTTT. Its translation: CASSVGPFMNTEAFF. The variable domain in full, completed from reference TRBV9 and TRBJ1-1, reads DSGVTQTPKHLITATGQRVTLRCSPRSGDLSVYWYQQSLDQGLQFLIQYYNGEERAKGNILERFSAQQFPDLHSELNLSSLELGDSALYFCASSVGPFMNTEAFFGQGTRLTVV.

This sequence joins TRBV25-1 and TRBJ2-5, with 7 bases identical to TRBD1. CDR1 MGHDK and CDR2 SYGVNS come from the germline V gene. The CDR3 is 14 residues long. V was pared by 10 bases and J by 5 bases, with 13 bases of the junction left unmatched. CDR3 coding DNA: TGTGCCACCCAGAAGAGGGGGCTAGGGGAGACCCAGTACTTC. Translated: CATQKRGLGETQYF.

The CDR3 sequence: CSAPFQTQYF. For the CDR3, the DNA is TGCAGTGCCCCGTTTCAGACCCAGTACTTC. J is TRBJ2-5 and V is TRBV20-1; D gene uncertain. CDR3 length equals 10 residues. Trimming stripped 6 bases from V and 6 bases from J, with 8 bases between. CDR1 and CDR2 from the germline V gene are DFQATT and SNEGSKA (reference sequence).

The chain joins TRBV12-5 to TRBJ1-2; D perhaps matches TRBD1 (6 bases). The CDR3 is made up of 14 amino acids. V shed 2 bases and J shed 4 bases, with 11 bases lying between them. In germline, CDR1 is LGHNT, CDR2 FRNRAP. CDR3 protein: CASGLWGGLYGYTF. The CDR3 DNA reads as TGTGCTAGTGGTTTGTGGGGGGGCCTCTATGGCTACACCTTC. Combining the CDR3 with reference TRBV12-5 and TRBJ1-2 gives the whole variable domain DARVTQTPRHKVTEMGQEVTMRCQPILGHNTVFWYRQTMMQGLELLAYFRNRAPLDDSGMPKDRFSAEMPDATLATLKIQPSEPRDSAVYFCASGLWGGLYGYTFGSGTRLTVV.

In DNA, the CDR3 is TGCGCCAGCAGCCAAAGGTGGACAGGGGAAGACGAGCAGTACTTC. This gives the protein CASSQRWTGEDEQYF. The chain employs TRBV4-1 and TRBJ2-7; 9 nucleotides align to TRBD1. Germline V lookup: CDR1 MGHRA, CDR2 YSYEKL. This CDR3 spans 15 amino acids. The V gene end was trimmed by 2 bases and the J gene end by 5 bases; junction bases not matched to a gene: 7.

The chain joins TRBV5-1 to TRBJ1-2, with D hard to call. CDR3 size: 12 residues. V was clipped by 5 bases and J by 2 bases, with 7 bases between them. Germline lookup yields CDR1 SGHRS and CDR2 YFSETQ. Here the CDR3 reads CASRDQNYGYTF. DNA for the CDR3: TGCGCCAGCAGGGACCAAAACTATGGCTACACCTTC.

The genes are TRBV5-1 and TRBJ1-2, with TRBD1 identical over 9 bases. Per germline, CDR1 SGHRS and CDR2 YFSETQ. The J segment lost 5 bases and the V segment lost 0 bases, leaving 5 bases of the junction unmatched. The CDR3 sequence is 15 residues long. CDR3 coding DNA: TGCGCCAGCAGCTTGGCCCCGACAGGGGGGTATGGCTACACCTTC. Its protein product is CASSLAPTGGYGYTF.

The rearrangement joins TRBV27 to TRBJ2-5; 7 nucleotides match TRBD2. The CDR3 totals 16 residues. CDR1 is MNHEY, CDR2 SMNVEV, per germline (reference sequence). V lost 3 bases, J lost 4 bases, and 11 bases stayed unmatched. The CDR3 DNA reads TGTGCCAGCAGTTTTAGCGGGCGGGGGATGGGAGAGACCCAGTACTTC. This codes for CASSFSGRGMGETQYF.

The CDR3 loop reads CASSLETYSYEQYF. DNA for the CDR3: TGTGCCAGCAGTTTAGAGACTTACTCCTACGAGCAGTACTTC. The J gene is TRBJ2-7, the V gene TRBV28, with D unclear. The germline V and J ends were trimmed by 2 bases and 0 bases, with 8 bases remaining between them. Germline CDR1 reads MDHEN; CDR2 reads SYDVKM. The CDR3 runs 14 residues.

This chain links TRBV2 with TRBJ1-5; no clear D gene. Germline CDR1 SNHLY, CDR2 FYNNEI. This CDR3 spans 13 amino acids. Trimming removed 6 bases from V and 7 bases from J, with 13 bases in between. The chain's CDR3 is CASRLRRTQPQHF. The CDR3 DNA reads TGTGCCAGCAGGTTGCGCAGGACGCAGCCCCAGCATTTT.

This rearrangement joins TRBV4-1 to TRBJ2-7; 7 bases map to TRBD1. Germline V gives CDR1 MGHRA, CDR2 YSYEKL. Germline trimming cut 0 bases from V and 2 bases from J; bases unmatched to any gene: 4. CDR3 size: 15 residues. The CDR3 DNA sequence: TGCGCCAGCAGCCAAGAGACAGGGTACCCCTACGAGCAGTACTTC. It specifies CASSQETGYPYEQYF.

As to this clone: The same CDR3 is also encoded by other DNA sequences in this sample. CDR3 nucleotides: TGTGCCTGGAGAGACAGGGGAAATCAGCCCCAGCATTTT. Protein: CAWRDRGNQPQHF. The V gene is TRBV30, the J gene TRBJ1-5; 8 bases are shared with TRBD1. In germline, CDR1 is GTSNPN, CDR2 SVGIG (reference sequence). After removal of 3 bases from V and 4 bases from J, the junction contained 2 bases not matched to a gene. CDR3 length equals 13 residues.

The chain combines TRBV11-2 with TRBJ2-1, with TRBD2 as a possible D gene (5 bases). This CDR3 has 13 residues. CDR1 is SGHAT and CDR2 is FQNNGV in the germline V gene. Trimming pared 3 bases from V and 9 bases from J, leaving 12 bases between. CDR3 protein: CASSFLRAGEQFF. CDR3 DNA: TGTGCCAGCAGCTTTCTACGGGCGGGTGAGCAGTTCTTC.

The chain couples TRBV9 to TRBJ2-1; 13 bases fit TRBD2. Germline V gene data show CDR1 as SGDLS and CDR2 as YYNGEE. V lost 0 bases to trimming and J lost 2 bases; unmatched junction nucleotides: 2. The CDR3 length is 17 residues. Here the CDR3 reads CASSVAGLAGAYNEQFF. The CDR3, as DNA: TGTGCCAGCAGCGTAGCCGGACTAGCGGGGGCCTACAATGAGCAGTTCTTC.

This chain uses TRBV6-6 with TRBJ2-1, with D perhaps matching TRBD1 (6 bases). Germline-derived CDR1 and CDR2 are MNHNY and SVGAGI (reference sequence). This CDR3 has 15 amino acids. The V end lost 6 bases, the J end lost 0 bases, and 12 bases lay between the germline ends. CDR3 in amino acids: CASRQGGHSYNEQFF. CDR3 nucleotide sequence: TGTGCCAGCAGACAAGGGGGTCACTCCTACAATGAGCAGTTCTTC.

The J gene is TRBJ1-2, the V gene TRBV21-1; the D call TRBD1 from the table was never checked on the DNA. TRBV21-1 is marked as a pseudogene. The CDR3 has 17 amino acids. The CDR3 loop reads CASKKVRTGFPNYGYTF. The CDR3 region has the DNA TGTGCCAGCAAAAAGGTTAGGACAGGGTTTCCAAACTATGGCTACACCTTC.

Comment on this clone: The same CDR3 arises from other DNA sequences in this sample as well. The V and J genes are TRBV5-1 and TRBJ2-1; 8 positions agree with TRBD1. The CDR3 extends over 13 amino acids. V trimming: 0 bases; J trimming: 7 bases; junction bases outside the gene matches: 0. Germline V gene data show CDR1 as SGHRS and CDR2 as YFSETQ. The CDR3 DNA sequence: TGCGCCAGCAGCTTGGGACAGGGGAATGAGCAGTTCTTC. Protein: CASSLGQGNEQFF.

This chain connects TRBV28 to TRBJ2-6; no clear D gene. V lost 4 bases to trimming and J lost 4 bases, with 11 bases between them. The CDR3 is made up of 15 amino acids. The germline V gene encodes CDR1 MDHEN and CDR2 SYDVKM. The CDR3 nucleotides read TGTGCCAGCAGTTCCCAGGCATCCGGGGCCAACGTCCTGACTTTC. Protein: CASSSQASGANVLTF.

The J gene is TRBJ2-5, the V gene TRBV5-6; D might be TRBD1 (6 bases). CDR1 and CDR2 from the germline V gene are SGHDT and YYEEEE. This CDR3 has 13 residues. The V end was cut by 3 bases, the J end by 2 bases, with 8 bases between. CDR3 DNA sequence: TGTGCCAGCAGCTCTCAGGGGCAAGAGACCCAGTACTTC. Protein product: CASSSQGQETQYF.

Concerning this clone itself: Other DNA variants within this sample encode the same CDR3. This sequence joins TRBV28 and TRBJ2-7; perhaps TRBD1 as D (6 bases). The CDR3 spans 14 residues. The germline V gene has CDR1 MDHEN and CDR2 SYDVKM. With 7 bases removed from V and 0 bases from J, the gap between germline ends came to 13 bases. In nucleotides, the CDR3 is TGTGCCAGCAACAAAAGGGGGAGCTCCTACGAGCAGTACTTC. As protein: CASNKRGSSYEQYF.

V and J are TRBV7-2 and TRBJ1-2; the match to TRBD1 covers 10 bases. The CDR3 is 14 amino acids. V shed 5 bases and J 1 base; nucleotides not matched to a gene: 1. CDR1 is SGHTA and CDR2 is FQGNSA in the germline V gene. The CDR3 sequence: CASSRDRGNYGYTF. The CDR3 nucleotides read TGTGCCAGCAGCCGGGACAGGGGTAACTATGGCTACACCTTC.